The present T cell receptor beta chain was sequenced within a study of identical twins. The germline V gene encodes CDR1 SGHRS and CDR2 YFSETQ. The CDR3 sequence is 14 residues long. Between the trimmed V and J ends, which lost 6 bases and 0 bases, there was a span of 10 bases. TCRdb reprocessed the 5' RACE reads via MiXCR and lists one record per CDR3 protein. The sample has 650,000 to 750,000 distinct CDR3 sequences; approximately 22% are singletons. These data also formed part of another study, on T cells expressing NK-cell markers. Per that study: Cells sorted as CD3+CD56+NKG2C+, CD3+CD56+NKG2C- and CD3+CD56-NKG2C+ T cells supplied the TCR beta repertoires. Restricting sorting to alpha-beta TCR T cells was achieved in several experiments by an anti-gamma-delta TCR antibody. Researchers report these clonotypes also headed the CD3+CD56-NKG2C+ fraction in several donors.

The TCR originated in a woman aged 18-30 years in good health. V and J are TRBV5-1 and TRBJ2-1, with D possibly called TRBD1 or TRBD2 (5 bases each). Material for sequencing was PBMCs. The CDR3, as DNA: TGCGCCAGCACGGGGCGGAGCTCCTACAATGAGCAGTTCTTC. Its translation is CASTGRSSYNEQFF.